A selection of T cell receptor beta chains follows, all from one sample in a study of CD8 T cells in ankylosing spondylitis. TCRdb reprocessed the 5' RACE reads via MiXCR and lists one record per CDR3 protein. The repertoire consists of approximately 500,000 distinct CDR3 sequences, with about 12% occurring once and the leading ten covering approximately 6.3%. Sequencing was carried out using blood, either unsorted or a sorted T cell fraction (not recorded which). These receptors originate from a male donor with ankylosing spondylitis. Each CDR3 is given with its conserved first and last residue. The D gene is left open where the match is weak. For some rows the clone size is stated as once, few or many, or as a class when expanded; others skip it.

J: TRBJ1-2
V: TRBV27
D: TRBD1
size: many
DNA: TGTGCCAGCAGTTTAAAGGGGGCAGGTTATGGCTACACCTTC
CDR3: CASSLKGAGYGYTF

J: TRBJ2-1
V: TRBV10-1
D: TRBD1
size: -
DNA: TGCGCCAGCAGTGGCAGACAGGGGGACTACAATGAGCAGTTCTTC
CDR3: CASSGRQGDYNEQFF

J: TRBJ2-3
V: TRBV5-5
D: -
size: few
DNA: TGTGCCAGCAGCCCCGGGACCCAAGCAGATACGCAGTATTTT
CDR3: CASSPGTQADTQYF

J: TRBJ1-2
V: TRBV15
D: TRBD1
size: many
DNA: TGTGCCACCAGCAGAACTCCGGGACAGGGGGCTCGCTACACCTTC
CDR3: CATSRTPGQGARYTF

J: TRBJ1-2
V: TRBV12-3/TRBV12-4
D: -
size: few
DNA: TGTGCCAGCAGTTTACGGCACTATGGCTACACCTTC
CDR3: CASSLRHYGYTF

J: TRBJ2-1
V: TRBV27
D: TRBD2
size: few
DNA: TGTGCCAGCAGTTTAGCGGGAGAGTTCAATGAGCAGTTCTTC
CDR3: CASSLAGEFNEQFF

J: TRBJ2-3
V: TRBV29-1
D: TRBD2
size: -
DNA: TGCAGCGTAAACGGGGGGGATACGCAGTATTTT
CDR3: CSVNGGDTQYF

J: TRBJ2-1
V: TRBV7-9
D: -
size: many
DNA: TGTGCCAGCAGCGGGGGACTCGCATATGAGCAGTTCTTC
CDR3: CASSGGLAYEQFF

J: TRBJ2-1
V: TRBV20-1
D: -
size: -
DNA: TGCAGTGCTAGAGGGGGAAATGAGCAGTTCTTC
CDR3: CSARGGNEQFF

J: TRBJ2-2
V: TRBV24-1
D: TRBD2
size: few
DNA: TGTGCCACCAGTGGGGCTAGCGGGAACACCGGGGAGCTGTTTTTT
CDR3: CATSGASGNTGELFF

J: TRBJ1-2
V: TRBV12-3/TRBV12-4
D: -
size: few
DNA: TGTGCCAGCAGTTTACCACAGGGAGGGGGTGGCTACACCTTC
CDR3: CASSLPQGGGGYTF

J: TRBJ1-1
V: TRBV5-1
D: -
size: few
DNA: TGCGCCAGCAGCTTGGAAGTTACGAACACTGAAGCTTTCTTT
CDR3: CASSLEVTNTEAFF

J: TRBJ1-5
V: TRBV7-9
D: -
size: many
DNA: TGTGCCAGCAGCTTGGCGGTCAATCAGCCCCAGCATTTT
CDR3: CASSLAVNQPQHF

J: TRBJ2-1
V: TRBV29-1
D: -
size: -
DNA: TGCAGCGTTGAAGATCGGATCGGAAGCTCCTACAATGAGCAGTTCTTC
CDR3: CSVEDRIGSSYNEQFF

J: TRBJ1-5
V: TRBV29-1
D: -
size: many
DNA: TGCAGCGTTGTTTTGTCGGGCAGGGGCAATCAGCCCCAGCATTTT
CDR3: CSVVLSGRGNQPQHF

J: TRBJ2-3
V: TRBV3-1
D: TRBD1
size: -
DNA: TGTGCCAGCAGACGGACAGGAAGCACGCAGTATTTT
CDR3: CASRRTGSTQYF

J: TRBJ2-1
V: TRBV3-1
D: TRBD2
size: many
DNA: TGTGCCAGCAGCCAAGATCTGGGGCGGGAGGGATCCTACAATGAGCAGTTCTTC
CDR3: CASSQDLGREGSYNEQFF

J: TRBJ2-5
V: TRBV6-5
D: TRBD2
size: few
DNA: TGTGCCAGCAGTAACTCCGGGACTAGCGGGAGGGCCGGGGAGACCCAGTACTTC
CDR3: CASSNSGTSGRAGETQYF

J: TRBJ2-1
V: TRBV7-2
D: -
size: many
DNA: TGTGCCAGCCTAAGCGGAAGCTCCTACAATGAGCAGTTCTTC
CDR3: CASLSGSSYNEQFF

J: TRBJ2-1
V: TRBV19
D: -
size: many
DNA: TGTGCCAGTAGTTTACGCGGAGCGTACAATGAGCAGTTCTTC
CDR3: CASSLRGAYNEQFF

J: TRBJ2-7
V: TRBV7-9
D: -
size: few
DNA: TGTGCCACCCAGTGGGGGACCTACGAGCAGTACTTC
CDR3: CATQWGTYEQYF

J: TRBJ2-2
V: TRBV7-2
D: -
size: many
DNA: TGTGCCAGCAGCTTACGTGGCGGAGCGAACACCGGGGAGCTGTTTTTT
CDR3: CASSLRGGANTGELFF

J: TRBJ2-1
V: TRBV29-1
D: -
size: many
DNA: TGCAGCGTTGCCCAGGACTACTACTACAATGAGCAGTTCTTC
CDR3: CSVAQDYYYNEQFF

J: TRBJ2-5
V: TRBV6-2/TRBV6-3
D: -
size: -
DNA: TGTGCCAGCAGTTACTCGGACAGACAAGAGACCCAGTACTTC
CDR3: CASSYSDRQETQYF

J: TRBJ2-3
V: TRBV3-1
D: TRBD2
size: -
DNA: TGTGCCAGCAGCCAAGATGGAGCGGGAGTGAGAGATACGCAGTATTTT
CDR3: CASSQDGAGVRDTQYF

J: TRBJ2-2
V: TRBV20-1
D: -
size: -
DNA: TGCAGTGCTATACCCTTGGACTCACGAGGCTTCGGGGAGCTGTTTTTT
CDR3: CSAIPLDSRGFGELFF

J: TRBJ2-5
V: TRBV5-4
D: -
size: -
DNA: TGTGCCAGCAGCCGAGGGGAGGAGAAAGAGACCCAGTACTTC
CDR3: CASSRGEEKETQYF

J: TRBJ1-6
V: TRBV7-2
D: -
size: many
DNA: TGTGCCAGCAGCGAGAATTCACCCCTCCACTTT
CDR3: CASSENSPLHF

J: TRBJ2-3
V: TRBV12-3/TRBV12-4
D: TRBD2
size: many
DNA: TGTGCCAGCAGTACTAGACTAGCGGGAGGCACAGATACGCAGTATTTT
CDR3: CASSTRLAGGTDTQYF

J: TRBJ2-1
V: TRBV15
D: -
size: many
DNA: TGTGCCACCAGTGAAGGTTACAATGAGCAGTTCTTC
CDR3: CATSEGYNEQFF

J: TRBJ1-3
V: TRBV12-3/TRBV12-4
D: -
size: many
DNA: TGTGCCAGCAGTTTAACGGGGCCCCAAATGACTGGAAACACCATATATTTT
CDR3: CASSLTGPQMTGNTIYF

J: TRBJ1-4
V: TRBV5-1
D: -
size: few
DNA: TGCGCCAGCAGCTTGGCCGGAGAATCCAATGAAAAACTGTTTTTT
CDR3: CASSLAGESNEKLFF

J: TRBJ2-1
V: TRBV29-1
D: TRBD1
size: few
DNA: TGCAGCTGTACTTCCCCCCGACCTCGGGACAGGGGGCTCGTAGGCTCCTACAATGAGCAGTTCTTC
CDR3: CSCTSPRPRDRGLVGSYNEQFF

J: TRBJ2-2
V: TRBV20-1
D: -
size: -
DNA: TGCAGTGCTAGAGGATCGACCGGGGAGCTGTTTTTT
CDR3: CSARGSTGELFF

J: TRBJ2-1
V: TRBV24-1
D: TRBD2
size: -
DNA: TGTGCCACCAGTGATTGGACTAGCGGGAGAGGCTCCTACAATGAGCAGTTCTTC
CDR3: CATSDWTSGRGSYNEQFF

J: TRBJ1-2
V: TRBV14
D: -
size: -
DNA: TGTGCCAGCAGCCAAGATTTATCCTATGGCTACACCTTC
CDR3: CASSQDLSYGYTF

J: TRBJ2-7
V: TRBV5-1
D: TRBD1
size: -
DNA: TGCGCCAGCAGCTTGTGGGACAGAACCTACGAGCAGTACTTC
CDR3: CASSLWDRTYEQYF

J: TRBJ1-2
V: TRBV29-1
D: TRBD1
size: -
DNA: TGCAGCGTTGAGCAGGGGGCTGGCTACACCTTC
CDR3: CSVEQGAGYTF

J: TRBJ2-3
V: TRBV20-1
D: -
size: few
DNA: TGCAGTGCTAGAGAGTCGGAGGACTATAGCACAGATACGCAGTATTTT
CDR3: CSARESEDYSTDTQYF

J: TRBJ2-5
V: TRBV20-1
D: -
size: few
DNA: TGCAGTGCTAGAGAATTACAGGGCCAAGAGACCCAGTACTTC
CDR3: CSARELQGQETQYF

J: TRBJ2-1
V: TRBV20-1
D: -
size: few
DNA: TGCAGTGCTGGACGACTAGACAATGAGCAGTTCTTC
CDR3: CSAGRLDNEQFF

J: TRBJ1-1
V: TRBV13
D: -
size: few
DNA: TGTGCCAGCAGCCAACGAGGGATTCTAGAAGCTTTCTTT
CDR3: CASSQRGILEAFF

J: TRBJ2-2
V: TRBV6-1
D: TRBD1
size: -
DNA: TGTGCCATCTCCACCGGGACAGCGAACACCGGGGAGCTGTTTTTT
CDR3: CAISTGTANTGELFF